This T cell receptor (beta chain) was captured by sequencing in a study of cytomegalovirus exposure and HLA in healthy donors. Across the whole study: Most genotyped donors, roughly 83% of some 400, had Caucasian-associated genetic ancestry. Study observations and caveats: In a later analysis, TCR beta V- and J-gene trimming was associated with a missense DCLRE1C variant. The listing of 160 or so TCR beta chains classed them as cytomegalovirus-associated. Highly shared variants forming one cluster were likely a sequencing artifact.

PCR involved 60 Vbeta and 13 Jbeta primers. Produced via immunoSEQ multiplex PCR; TCRdb's table is partial and in-frame only. The profile shows 95,000 to 150,000 clones, 81% of them singletons. V was pared by 4 bases and J by 3 bases, with 7 bases of the junction left unmatched. Per germline, CDR1 SGHRS and CDR2 YFSETQ. The CDR3 has 16 residues. With regard to this clone: Its antigen remains unknown.

The sequence was obtained from a man aged 18 to 30 in good health and CMV-seronegative. Specimen: PBMCs. This chain connects TRBV5-1 to TRBJ1-4; 9 nucleotides agree with TRBD1. The CDR3, as DNA: TGCGCCAGCAGCACCGGGACAGGGTGGCCTAATGAAAAACTGTTTTTT. Translating it yields CASSTGTGWPNEKLFF.